This T cell receptor (beta chain) comes out of a study of shared clonotypes between healthy human individuals. Study-wide context: Plates per donor: three CD4 naive, three CD4 memory, two CD8 naive, one CD8 memory.

Study-level findings and limits: All-four-donor shared clonotypes had higher generation probabilities than non-shared clonotypes did.

V shed 8 bases and J shed 2 bases, with 10 bases lying between them. CDR1 SNHLY and CDR2 FYNNEI come from the germline V gene. The CDR3 is made up of 13 amino acids. The repertoire was sequenced with immunoSEQ multiplex PCR; TCRdb's copy has only in-frame clones and lacks some. The sample lists approximately 2,000,000 clones, around 90% occurring once. Points on this clone: Its specificity is unknown.

Sequencing was carried out using naive CD4+ T cells from PBMCs. Subset noted: CD45RA+ positively selected. The chain couples TRBV2 to TRBJ2-1; D possibly matches TRBD1 or TRBD2 (5 bases each). This clonotype was sampled from a man aged 18 to 29 in good health. Some clones in this sample may be carry-over from other donors' samples. Here the CDR3 DNA reads TGTGCCAGCGGGGGTATCCCCTACAATGAGCAGTTCTTC. It is translated as CASGGIPYNEQFF.